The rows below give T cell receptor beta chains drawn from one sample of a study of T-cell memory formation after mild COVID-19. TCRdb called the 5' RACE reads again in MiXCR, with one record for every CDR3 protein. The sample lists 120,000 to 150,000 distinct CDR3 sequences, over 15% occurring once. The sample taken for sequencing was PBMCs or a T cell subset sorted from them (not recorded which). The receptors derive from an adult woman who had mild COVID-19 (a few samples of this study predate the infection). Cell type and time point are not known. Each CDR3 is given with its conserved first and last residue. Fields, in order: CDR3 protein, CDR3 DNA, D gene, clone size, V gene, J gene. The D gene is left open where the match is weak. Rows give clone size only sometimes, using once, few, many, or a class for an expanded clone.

CDR3 protein: CASSFGALSSYEQYF; CDR3 DNA: TGTGCCAGCAGCTTCGGGGCGCTTAGCTCCTACGAGCAGTACTTC; D gene: .; clone size: .; V gene: TRBV7-9; J gene: TRBJ2-7
CDR3 protein: CASTLLQNTEAFF; CDR3 DNA: TGTGCCAGCACCTTGCTTCAGAACACTGAAGCTTTCTTT; D gene: .; clone size: .; V gene: TRBV2; J gene: TRBJ1-1
CDR3 protein: CASSLFAGGSYNEQFF; CDR3 DNA: TGCGCCAGCAGCTTGTTCGCGGGAGGCTCCTACAATGAGCAGTTCTTC; D gene: TRBD2; clone size: .; V gene: TRBV5-1; J gene: TRBJ2-1
CDR3 protein: CASSQDYAEQYF; CDR3 DNA: TGTGCCAGCAGCCAGGACTATGCGGAGCAGTACTTC; D gene: .; clone size: few; V gene: TRBV12-3/TRBV12-4; J gene: TRBJ2-7
CDR3 protein: CASSFSWPGNGQPQHF; CDR3 DNA: TGTGCCAGCAGTTTCTCGTGGCCCGGGAACGGGCAGCCCCAGCATTTT; D gene: .; clone size: .; V gene: TRBV27; J gene: TRBJ1-5
CDR3 protein: CASSNLDGGYSYF; CDR3 DNA: TGTGCCAGCAGTAACTTGGACGGAGGGTACAGTTACTTC; D gene: .; clone size: .; V gene: TRBV12-3/TRBV12-4; J gene: TRBJ2-7
CDR3 protein: CSVAWDTPQYF; CDR3 DNA: TGCAGCGTTGCCTGGGACACCCCCCAGTACTTC; D gene: .; clone size: few; V gene: TRBV29-1; J gene: TRBJ2-5
CDR3 protein: CASSQVLAGFEQFF; CDR3 DNA: TGTGCCAGCAGCCAAGTTCTAGCGGGATTTGAGCAGTTCTTC; D gene: TRBD2; clone size: .; V gene: TRBV3-1; J gene: TRBJ2-1
CDR3 protein: CASSYLGTSNQPQHF; CDR3 DNA: TGTGCCAGCAGCTACCTCGGGACTAGCAATCAGCCCCAGCATTTT; D gene: .; clone size: .; V gene: TRBV7-8; J gene: TRBJ1-5
CDR3 protein: CASSYRAPTQYF; CDR3 DNA: TGTGCCAGCAGTTATCGGGCCCCTACGCAGTATTTT; D gene: .; clone size: few; V gene: TRBV6-2/TRBV6-3; J gene: TRBJ2-3
CDR3 protein: CASTAGTPRPDTQYF; CDR3 DNA: TGTGCCAGCACCGCCGGGACCCCTCGCCCAGATACGCAGTATTTT; D gene: .; clone size: few; V gene: TRBV12-3/TRBV12-4; J gene: TRBJ2-3